The rows below give T cell receptor beta chains drawn from one sample of a study of cytomegalovirus exposure and HLA in healthy donors. Using immunoSEQ multiplex PCR, the repertoire was profiled, and TCRdb retains in-frame clones only, with some absent. The table has fewer than 150,000 clones, 60% to 80% seen once. Sequenced input: PBMCs. These receptors all stem from a man younger than 40 in good health and CMV-seronegative. CDR3s include the opening cysteine and the closing phenylalanine or tryptophan. Fields, in order: clone size, J gene, V gene, D gene, CDR3 DNA, CDR3 protein. D genes are given only for firm matches. Rows give clone size only sometimes, using once, few, many, or a class for an expanded clone.

abundance: once; j_gene: TRBJ1-3; v_gene: TRBV18; d_gene: -; CDR3nt: TGTGCCAGCTCAGCTTCAGCTCTGGGGGCAGGAAACACCATATATTTT; CDR3aa: CASSASALGAGNTIYF
abundance: -; j_gene: TRBJ2-3; v_gene: TRBV30; d_gene: -; CDR3nt: TGTGCTACAGGGCGGGAGAATGCAGATACGCAGTATTTT; CDR3aa: CATGRENADTQYF
abundance: -; j_gene: TRBJ2-2; v_gene: TRBV5-1; d_gene: -; CDR3nt: TGCGCCAGCAGCTTGCAAGCAGGGACGAACACCGGGGAGCTGTTTTTT; CDR3aa: CASSLQAGTNTGELFF
abundance: -; j_gene: TRBJ2-5; v_gene: TRBV11-2; d_gene: TRBD2; CDR3nt: TGTGCCAGCAGCTTAGTGGGCGGGAGGGGCGAGACCCAGTACTTC; CDR3aa: CASSLVGGRGETQYF
abundance: -; j_gene: TRBJ1-1; v_gene: TRBV5-1; d_gene: TRBD1; CDR3nt: TGCGCCAGCAGCTTGGAGACAGGGGGTCGAGCTTTCTTT; CDR3aa: CASSLETGGRAFF
abundance: -; j_gene: TRBJ1-3; v_gene: TRBV5-1; d_gene: -; CDR3nt: TGCGCCAGCAGCCCACAGGGAGAAAGAAACACCATATATTTT; CDR3aa: CASSPQGERNTIYF
abundance: -; j_gene: TRBJ2-1; v_gene: TRBV4-1; d_gene: TRBD1; CDR3nt: TGCGCCAGCAGCCAGGACAGGGGGCAAGCTATGCAGTTCTTC; CDR3aa: CASSQDRGQAMQFF
abundance: few; j_gene: TRBJ1-2; v_gene: TRBV20-1; d_gene: -; CDR3nt: TGCAGTGCTCCCGGTGGCTACACCTTC; CDR3aa: CSAPGGYTF
abundance: -; j_gene: TRBJ2-2; v_gene: TRBV10-3; d_gene: TRBD2; CDR3nt: TGTGCCATCAGGACGGGAGGGGCCGGGGAGCTGTTTTTT; CDR3aa: CAIRTGGAGELFF
abundance: -; j_gene: TRBJ2-3; v_gene: TRBV7-2; d_gene: TRBD2; CDR3nt: TGTGCCAGCAGCTTAATGGGGACTAGCTTGGATACGCAGTATTTT; CDR3aa: CASSLMGTSLDTQYF
abundance: once; j_gene: TRBJ1-2; v_gene: TRBV28; d_gene: -; CDR3nt: TGTGCCAGCAACATACAGGGACGCGACTATGGCTACACCTTC; CDR3aa: CASNIQGRDYGYTF
abundance: -; j_gene: TRBJ2-1; v_gene: TRBV13; d_gene: -; CDR3nt: TGTGCCAGCAGCCCGGGACTCCCGCATTTCTTC; CDR3aa: CASSPGLPHFF
abundance: -; j_gene: TRBJ2-1; v_gene: TRBV30; d_gene: -; CDR3nt: TGTGCCTGGAGTGTTGGGAGCTCCTACAATGAGCAGTTCTTC; CDR3aa: CAWSVGSSYNEQFF
abundance: -; j_gene: TRBJ2-5; v_gene: TRBV28; d_gene: -; CDR3nt: TGTGCCAGCAGTTTGGCCCCTAGCGATCAACAAGAGACCCAGTACTTC; CDR3aa: CASSLAPSDQQETQYF
abundance: -; j_gene: TRBJ1-1; v_gene: TRBV21-1; d_gene: -; CDR3nt: TGTGCCAGCCCCGACGAAGACAGTTTGAACACTGAAGCTTTCTTT; CDR3aa: CASPDEDSLNTEAFF
abundance: -; j_gene: TRBJ1-5; v_gene: TRBV7-9; d_gene: -; CDR3nt: TGTGCCAGCAGCTCAGACACGCAGCCCCAGCATTTT; CDR3aa: CASSSDTQPQHF
abundance: -; j_gene: TRBJ2-1; v_gene: TRBV21-1; d_gene: -; CDR3nt: TGTGCCAGCCGCGTCCCTCCAGCGGGTCCTAAAAGCTCCTACAATGAGCAGTTCTTC; CDR3aa: CASRVPPAGPKSSYNEQFF
abundance: -; j_gene: TRBJ1-2; v_gene: TRBV28; d_gene: TRBD1; CDR3nt: TGTGCCAGCAGTCGACAGGGCAAGGGTGGCTACACCTTC; CDR3aa: CASSRQGKGGYTF
abundance: -; j_gene: TRBJ2-7; v_gene: TRBV28; d_gene: TRBD2; CDR3nt: TGTGCCAGCAGTGTAGCGGGAGCTGTCGGCGAGCAGTACTTC; CDR3aa: CASSVAGAVGEQYF
abundance: once; j_gene: TRBJ2-7; v_gene: TRBV5-1; d_gene: TRBD1; CDR3nt: TGCGCCAGCAGCTTCAACCCGGGACAGCTTCCCTACGAGCAGTACTTC; CDR3aa: CASSFNPGQLPYEQYF
abundance: once; j_gene: TRBJ2-1; v_gene: TRBV7-2; d_gene: TRBD2; CDR3nt: TGTGCCAGCAGCGTAGCGGGAGTAGGGAATGAGCAGTTCTTC; CDR3aa: CASSVAGVGNEQFF
abundance: -; j_gene: TRBJ2-7; v_gene: TRBV27; d_gene: -; CDR3nt: TGTGCCAGCAGTTTAGGGCGGGCCCACTACGAGCAGTACTTC; CDR3aa: CASSLGRAHYEQYF
abundance: -; j_gene: TRBJ2-3; v_gene: TRBV2; d_gene: TRBD2; CDR3nt: TGTGCCAGCAGACGGGAGGTCGCCACAGATACGCAGTATTTT; CDR3aa: CASRREVATDTQYF
abundance: -; j_gene: TRBJ2-1; v_gene: TRBV28; d_gene: -; CDR3nt: TGTGCCAGCTCCCCCGGAGATTACAATGAGCAGTTCTTC; CDR3aa: CASSPGDYNEQFF
abundance: -; j_gene: TRBJ2-6; v_gene: TRBV15; d_gene: -; CDR3nt: TGTGCCACCAGCAAGTACGGGGGAGGAATTGGGGCCAACGTCCTGACTTTC; CDR3aa: CATSKYGGGIGANVLTF
abundance: few; j_gene: TRBJ1-2; v_gene: TRBV5-1; d_gene: -; CDR3nt: TGCGCCAGCAGCTTGGGGGTAGGGGACTATGGCTACACCTTC; CDR3aa: CASSLGVGDYGYTF
abundance: -; j_gene: TRBJ1-1; v_gene: TRBV29-1; d_gene: -; CDR3nt: TGCAGCGTTGTTACAGGGAACGCTGAAGCTTTCTTT; CDR3aa: CSVVTGNAEAFF
abundance: once; j_gene: TRBJ2-1; v_gene: TRBV20-1; d_gene: -; CDR3nt: TGCAGTGCTAGATACTACAATGAGCAGTTCTTC; CDR3aa: CSARYYNEQFF
abundance: -; j_gene: TRBJ2-3; v_gene: TRBV5-4; d_gene: TRBD2; CDR3nt: TGTGCCAGCAGCCCTAGAGGGAGGGCCCCAGATACGCAGTATTTT; CDR3aa: CASSPRGRAPDTQYF
abundance: -; j_gene: TRBJ1-2; v_gene: TRBV7-2; d_gene: -; CDR3nt: TGTGCCAGCAGCTTAGTCCCAGAACGCCATGGCTACACCTTC; CDR3aa: CASSLVPERHGYTF
abundance: -; j_gene: TRBJ2-7; v_gene: TRBV28; d_gene: -; CDR3nt: TGTGCCAGCAGTAGACCCGGACTCAGCCCCTCCTACGAGCAGTACTTC; CDR3aa: CASSRPGLSPSYEQYF
abundance: -; j_gene: TRBJ2-5; v_gene: TRBV4-1; d_gene: TRBD2; CDR3nt: TGCGCCAGCAGCGCTAGACTTAGCGGGAGCGAGACCCAGTACTTC; CDR3aa: CASSARLSGSETQYF
abundance: -; j_gene: TRBJ2-1; v_gene: TRBV2; d_gene: -; CDR3nt: TGTGCCAGCAGTGAAGTACGGCTAGTTTCCTACAATGAGCAGTTCTTC; CDR3aa: CASSEVRLVSYNEQFF
abundance: -; j_gene: TRBJ2-7; v_gene: TRBV5-6; d_gene: -; CDR3nt: TGTGCCAGCAGCCCGTTATACGAGCAGTACTTC; CDR3aa: CASSPLYEQYF
abundance: -; j_gene: TRBJ2-7; v_gene: TRBV19; d_gene: -; CDR3nt: TGTGCCAGTAGCCCAACGGGAGTTAGCCGGTACGAGCAGTACTTC; CDR3aa: CASSPTGVSRYEQYF
abundance: -; j_gene: TRBJ2-3; v_gene: TRBV19; d_gene: -; CDR3nt: TGTGCCAGTAGTCCTGGGCCGCAGACAGATACGCAGTATTTT; CDR3aa: CASSPGPQTDTQYF
abundance: -; j_gene: TRBJ1-4; v_gene: TRBV5-4; d_gene: -; CDR3nt: TGTGCCAGCAGCTTAATAGGACAGTCTAATGAAAAACTGTTTTTT; CDR3aa: CASSLIGQSNEKLFF
abundance: -; j_gene: TRBJ2-7; v_gene: TRBV19; d_gene: TRBD1; CDR3nt: TGTGCCAGTAGTATCGAGACAGGGGTTTACGAGCAGTACTTC; CDR3aa: CASSIETGVYEQYF
abundance: -; j_gene: TRBJ1-2; v_gene: TRBV6-5; d_gene: TRBD1; CDR3nt: TGTGCCAGCAGACGACAGGGGGTCGATGGCTACACCTTC; CDR3aa: CASRRQGVDGYTF
abundance: -; j_gene: TRBJ2-2; v_gene: TRBV5-6; d_gene: -; CDR3nt: TGTGCCAGCAGCCCGGACAATGTTCCCGGGGAGCTGTTTTTT; CDR3aa: CASSPDNVPGELFF
abundance: -; j_gene: TRBJ2-6; v_gene: TRBV5-5; d_gene: TRBD2; CDR3nt: TGTGCCAGCAGCTGGGAACTAGCGGGGGGCTCTGGGGCCAACGTCCTGACTTTC; CDR3aa: CASSWELAGGSGANVLTF
abundance: once; j_gene: TRBJ2-1; v_gene: TRBV10-2; d_gene: TRBD2; CDR3nt: TGCGCCAGCAGTGATGTTCCGGGAGGCGGTGGTGAGCAGTTCTTC; CDR3aa: CASSDVPGGGGEQFF
abundance: -; j_gene: TRBJ2-7; v_gene: TRBV6-5; d_gene: TRBD2; CDR3nt: TGTGCCAGCAGTTACCCAGGCGGGAGCATCGGCAACGAGCAGTACTTC; CDR3aa: CASSYPGGSIGNEQYF
abundance: -; j_gene: TRBJ2-5; v_gene: TRBV5-4; d_gene: TRBD2; CDR3nt: TGTGCCAGCAGCCTTCTAGCGGCACAAGAGACCCAGTACTTC; CDR3aa: CASSLLAAQETQYF
abundance: few; j_gene: TRBJ1-2; v_gene: TRBV5-4; d_gene: TRBD1; CDR3nt: TGTGCCAGCAGCCCCCCGATGGGACAGAGCTATGGCTACACCTTC; CDR3aa: CASSPPMGQSYGYTF
abundance: -; j_gene: TRBJ1-1; v_gene: TRBV18; d_gene: -; CDR3nt: TGTGCCAGCTCATCCTGGACAGCGAACACTGAAGCTTTCTTT; CDR3aa: CASSSWTANTEAFF
abundance: once; j_gene: TRBJ2-5; v_gene: TRBV6-5; d_gene: -; CDR3nt: TGTGCCAGCAGTTACTCCGGACAGTTGGCTGAGACCCAGTACTTC; CDR3aa: CASSYSGQLAETQYF
abundance: once; j_gene: TRBJ2-5; v_gene: TRBV5-1; d_gene: TRBD2; CDR3nt: TGCGCCAGCAGCTTGGGGGCGGGAGCTCAGGAGACCCAGTACTTC; CDR3aa: CASSLGAGAQETQYF